This T cell receptor (beta chain) is drawn from a study of blood T cell repertoires in COVID-19. V was shortened by 3 bases and J by 0 bases, with 12 bases between the two germline ends. CDR3 length: 16 amino acids. Germline assignment: CDR1 KGHSH and CDR2 LQKENI. Original analysis: Reference gene primers were amplified, and this amplification served to estimate nucleated cell counts. Clones were sequenced by immunoSEQ multiplex PCR, and TCRdb holds only the in-frame ones, with some missing. The DNA gave D and trimming, while V, J and clone size come from that table. The repertoire holds 200,000 to 250,000 clones, with approximately 84% as singletons.

The chain joins TRBV18 to TRBJ1-3; D not resolved. Sequencing was done on a sample of peripheral blood. The sequence was obtained from a woman at least 80 years old with COVID-19, enrolled during active disease. This CDR3 reads CASSPPTFRSGNTIYF. The DNA of the CDR3 is TGTGCCAGCTCACCCCCGACTTTCCGCTCTGGAAACACCATATATTTT.